What follows are 5 T cell receptor beta chains derived from one specimen sequenced in a study of cytomegalovirus exposure and HLA in healthy donors. The PCR made use of 60 Vbeta and 13 Jbeta primers. Libraries were prepared by immunoSEQ multiplex PCR; TCRdb keeps only in-frame clonotypes and omits some of them. In the table there are approximately 180,000 clones, about 80% of which are singletons. Sequencing input: PBMCs. The origin of the receptors is a woman aged 40 to 55 in good health and CMV-seronegative.

The chain joins TRBV5-1 to TRBJ2-5; tentatively, D is TRBD1 (5 bases). V was shortened by 5 bases and J by 1 base, with 12 bases between the two germline ends. The germline V gene encodes CDR1 SGHRS and CDR2 YFSETQ. The CDR3 is made up of 14 amino acids. The CDR3 nucleotides are TGCGCCAGCAGTGCTGCAGGGCCCCAAGAGACCCAGTACTTC. Its translation is CASSAAGPQETQYF.

This clone was seen just once. The CDR3 sequence is CAISDLGQGSGNTIYF. The DNA of the CDR3 is TGTGCCATCAGTGATCTAGGACAGGGGTCTGGAAACACCATATATTTT. This chain uses TRBV10-3 with TRBJ1-3; 9 nucleotides align to TRBD1. V dropped 3 bases and J dropped 1; count of bases not matched to a gene: 4. The CDR3 runs 16 residues. Germline loops: CDR1 ENHRY, CDR2 SYGVKD.

The chain couples TRBV6-6 to TRBJ1-1; TRBD1 is a possible D gene (6 bases). Trimming left V 8 bases short and J 3 bases short, with 13 bases between. The CDR3 is 13 amino acids. Germline CDR1 is MNHNY and CDR2 is SVGAGI (reference sequence). The CDR3 bases are TGTGCCAGCTTTCGGGGGGCTGACACTGAAGCTTTCTTT. Translation: CASFRGADTEAFF.

J is TRBJ2-1 and V is TRBV9, with 7 bases lining up with TRBD2. The CDR3 has 15 amino acids. The trim removed 3 bases at V and 4 bases at J, leaving 7 bases unmatched. Germline loops: CDR1 SGDLS, CDR2 YYNGEE. The CDR3 protein is CASSAPGGVYNEQFF. Here the CDR3 DNA reads TGTGCCAGCAGCGCCCCTGGGGGGGTATACAATGAGCAGTTCTTC.

CDR3 DNA: TGTGCCAGTAGTATAGTCCTCGGGGGTGGGAGCAATCAGCCCCAGCATTTT. Amino acid sequence: CASSIVLGGGSNQPQHF. J is TRBJ1-5 and V is TRBV19; D perhaps matches TRBD1 (5 bases). V was trimmed by 1 base and J by 1 base, leaving 14 bases between them. CDR3 length: 17 residues. Germline V gene sequence: CDR1 LNHDA, CDR2 SQIVND (reference sequence).